These 18 T cell receptor beta chains were sequenced from one sample in a study of shared clonotypes between healthy human individuals. Generated by immunoSEQ multiplex PCR, the TCRdb table keeps only in-frame clones and is missing some. The table shows under 2.5 million clones, with around 93% occurring only once. Sequencing was carried out using naive CD4+ T cells from PBMCs. The subset denotes: CD45RA+ positively selected. These receptors originate from a man between 18 and 29 years old in good health. Some clones in this sample may be carry-over from other donors' samples.

The chain has TRBV5-1 and TRBJ2-7; D is perhaps TRBD2 (5 bases). Germline V gene sequence: CDR1 SGHRS, CDR2 YFSETQ. CDR3 length: 15 amino acids. Trimming left V 5 bases short and J 2 bases short, with 17 bases between. The CDR3 DNA reads TGCGCCAGCAGTTCTAGATCAGAGAGGGCCTACGAGCAGTACTTC. This codes for CASSSRSERAYEQYF.

This rearrangement joins TRBV7-6 to TRBJ2-5, with 12 bases aligning to TRBD2. The V segment lost 0 bases and the J segment 4 bases; nucleotides outside the gene matches: 9. Germline-derived CDR1 and CDR2 are SGHVS and FNYEAQ. The CDR3 length is 18 residues. CDR3 residues: CASSLAAWKLAGGETQYF. The CDR3 coding sequence is TGTGCCAGCAGCTTAGCGGCGTGGAAACTAGCGGGAGGAGAGACCCAGTACTTC. Complete variable domain (other parts from reference TRBV7-6 and TRBJ2-5): GAGVSQSPRYKVTKRGQDVALRCDPISGHVSLYWYRQALGQGPEFLTYFNYEAQQDKSGLPNDRFSAERPEGSISTLTIQRTEQRDSAMYRCASSLAAWKLAGGETQYFGPGTRLLVL.

This chain links TRBV5-6 with TRBJ1-2, with D perhaps TRBD1 (5 bases). Germline V CDR1 and CDR2: SGHDT, YYEEEE. The V and J ends lost 1 base and 7 bases respectively, with 23 bases between them. The CDR3 has 17 residues. The CDR3 bases are TGTGCCAGCAGCTTGTTCAAATCAGGGCCCCGTAGTTCTGGCTACACCTTC. This gives the protein CASSLFKSGPRSSGYTF.

This clone was observed once. The V gene is TRBV19, the J gene TRBJ2-7; D perhaps matches TRBD2 (5 bases). Looked up from germline, CDR1 is LNHDA and CDR2 is SQIVND (reference sequence). This CDR3 region has 15 residues. V lost 6 bases and J 0 bases, leaving 15 bases between the germline ends. Written as DNA, the CDR3 is TGTGCCAGTAGGATTCGGGGTCAAAGCTCCTACGAGCAGTACTTC. Translating gives CASRIRGQSSYEQYF.

Worth noting for this clone: The sample has other DNA sequences that encode this CDR3 too. This sequence joins TRBV5-1 and TRBJ2-7; no clear D. V was clipped by 0 bases and J by 2 bases, with 9 bases between them. This CDR3 is 14 amino acids long. Germline CDR1 is SGHRS and CDR2 is YFSETQ. The CDR3 bases are TGCGCCAGCAGCTTGGAGGCACGTACCTACGAGCAGTACTTC. It translates to CASSLEARTYEQYF.

V and J are TRBV7-8 and TRBJ1-5; no definite D call. Germline CDR1 SGHVS, CDR2 FQNEAQ. The CDR3 length is 16 residues. Trimming shortened V by 0 bases and J by 0 bases, and 9 bases separated the two germline ends. The CDR3 DNA is TGTGCCAGCAGCTTAGCGCCGCCATATAGCAATCAGCCCCAGCATTTT. Residues: CASSLAPPYSNQPQHF.

The chain couples TRBV11-2 to TRBJ2-7, with 10 nucleotides matching TRBD2. The V and J ends lost 0 bases and 6 bases, in that order; junction bases with no gene match: 8. This CDR3 has 16 residues. CDR1 is SGHAT, CDR2 FQNNGV, per germline. Here the CDR3 DNA reads TGTGCCAGCAGCTTAGATCTGGAACTAGCGGGGATCGAGCAGTACTTC. This encodes CASSLDLELAGIEQYF.

Only one count was recorded for this clone. This rearrangement joins TRBV7-7 to TRBJ2-5; TRBD2 agrees at 7 bases. Germline V gene data show CDR1 as SSHAT and CDR2 as FNYEAQ (reference sequence). There are 13 residues in the CDR3. The V segment lost 1 base and the J segment 7 bases; nucleotides outside the gene matches: 3. Here the CDR3 DNA reads TGTGCCAGCAGCTTAGAGTCGGGGGGGACCCAGTACTTC. This translates into CASSLESGGTQYF.

V usage is TRBV6-1 and J usage is TRBJ2-3, with 8 bases that match TRBD1. The germline gives CDR1 MNHNS, CDR2 SASEGT. V gave up 3 bases and J gave up 2 bases; unmatched junction bases: 4. This CDR3 contains 15 residues. CDR3 in amino acids: CASSDLDRDTDTQYF. The CDR3 coding sequence is TGTGCCAGCAGTGATCTGGACAGGGACACAGATACGCAGTATTTT.

This chain connects TRBV18 to TRBJ1-4, with TRBD1 as a possible D gene (5 bases). The CDR3 spans 16 residues. Germline V gene lookup returns CDR1 KGHSH and CDR2 LQKENI. The V gene lost 3 bases and the J gene lost 4 bases, with 15 bases spanning the gap. The chain's CDR3 is CASSPSLGDLNEKLFF. In DNA, the CDR3 is TGTGCCAGCTCACCTAGTCTAGGGGACCTTAATGAAAAACTGTTTTTT.

This chain uses TRBV5-1 with TRBJ2-7, with 7 bases lining up with TRBD1. V gave up 0 bases and J gave up 4 bases; unmatched junction bases: 7. CDR3 length: 15 amino acids. CDR1 SGHRS and CDR2 YFSETQ come from the germline V gene. CDR3 coding DNA: TGCGCCAGCAGCTTGGGCACAGGGGCCTTATACGAGCAGTACTTC. Translation: CASSLGTGALYEQYF. The full variable domain, rest sourced from reference TRBV5-1 and TRBJ2-7, is KAGVTQTPRYLIKTRGQQVTLSCSPISGHRSVSWYQQTPGQGLQFLFEYFSETQRNKGNFPGRFSGRQFSNSRSEMNVSTLELGDSALYLCASSLGTGALYEQYFGPGTRLTVT.

The V call is TRBV2, the J call TRBJ2-1; 14 nucleotides align to TRBD2. The V gene end was trimmed by 4 bases and the J gene end by 9 bases; junction bases not matched to a gene: 8. The CDR3 runs 16 residues. The V gene's germline CDR1 is SNHLY and CDR2 FYNNEI. Here the CDR3 DNA reads TGTGCCAGCAGTGGGGGGACTAGCGGGAGAAGAGGTGAGCAGTTCTTC. Protein product: CASSGGTSGRRGEQFF.

The chain joins TRBV7-3 to TRBJ2-7, with TRBD2 matching over 9 bases. With 2 bases clipped from V and 4 bases from J, the junction kept 3 bases outside the gene matches. The CDR3 has 14 residues. The germline V gene has CDR1 SGHTA and CDR2 FQGTGA. This CDR3 reads CASSLFAGGYEQYF. The CDR3 coding sequence is TGTGCCAGCAGCTTATTCGCGGGAGGGTACGAGCAGTACTTC.

The chain uses TRBV28 and TRBJ1-2, with 8 bases fitting TRBD1. This CDR3 has 17 amino acids. J was trimmed by 4 bases and V by 3 bases; bases with no gene match: 13. Germline CDR1 is MDHEN and CDR2 is SYDVKM. The CDR3 nucleotides are TGTGCCAGCAGTTTCCGGACAGGGTTAAACCTCGCCTATGGCTACACCTTC. Amino acid sequence: CASSFRTGLNLAYGYTF.

V and J are TRBV5-1 and TRBJ1-2; 11 positions agree with TRBD1. V was clipped by 4 bases and J by 6 bases; unmatched bases: 8. Looked up from germline, CDR1 is SGHRS and CDR2 is YFSETQ. The CDR3 sequence is 15 residues long. Written as DNA, the CDR3 is TGCGCCAGCAGCGACCGGGACAGGGGGTCGCATGGCTACACCTTC. It codes for CASSDRDRGSHGYTF.

The rearrangement uses TRBV6-4 and TRBJ1-5; D is undetermined. Germline CDR1 reads MRHNA; CDR2 reads SNTAGT. V was pared by 3 bases and J by 7 bases, with 4 bases between. CDR3 length equals 11 residues. The CDR3 bases are TGTGCCAGCAGTGATGGCCAGCCCCAGCATTTT. Its protein product is CASSDGQPQHF.

The gene calls are TRBV19 and TRBJ2-2; 10 bases align to TRBD2. CDR1 is LNHDA, CDR2 SQIVND, per germline (reference sequence). CDR3 length equals 16 residues. The junction had 5 bases not matched to a gene; V was cut back by 1 base and J by 6 bases. The CDR3, as DNA: TGTGCCAGTAGTATAGCTAGCGGGAGAGGTTCCGGGGAGCTGTTTTTT. Amino acids: CASSIASGRGSGELFF.

V and J are TRBV29-1 and TRBJ2-7; TRBD1 is a possible D gene (5 bases). CDR3 length equals 12 residues. The V end lost 5 bases, the J end lost 6 bases, and 14 bases lay between the germline ends. The germline CDR1 and CDR2 sequences are SQVTM and ANQGSEA. CDR3 sequence: CSVSGRAGEQYF. CDR3 nucleotide sequence: TGCAGCGTTAGTGGCAGGGCTGGCGAGCAGTACTTC.